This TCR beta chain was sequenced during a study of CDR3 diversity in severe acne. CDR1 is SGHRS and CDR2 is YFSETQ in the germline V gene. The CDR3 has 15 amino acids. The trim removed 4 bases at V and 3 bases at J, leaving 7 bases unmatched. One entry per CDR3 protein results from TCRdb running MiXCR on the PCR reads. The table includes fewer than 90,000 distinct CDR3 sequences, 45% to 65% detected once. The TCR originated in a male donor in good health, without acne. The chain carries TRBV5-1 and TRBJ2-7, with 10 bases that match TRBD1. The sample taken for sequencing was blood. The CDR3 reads CASSPRTGGFYEQYF. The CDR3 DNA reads TGCGCCAGCAGCCCCAGGACAGGGGGATTCTACGAGCAGTACTTC. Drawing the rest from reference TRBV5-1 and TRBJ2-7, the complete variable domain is KAGVTQTPRYLIKTRGQQVTLSCSPISGHRSVSWYQQTPGQGLQFLFEYFSETQRNKGNFPGRFSGRQFSNSRSEMNVSTLELGDSALYLCASSPRTGGFYEQYFGPGTRLTVT.